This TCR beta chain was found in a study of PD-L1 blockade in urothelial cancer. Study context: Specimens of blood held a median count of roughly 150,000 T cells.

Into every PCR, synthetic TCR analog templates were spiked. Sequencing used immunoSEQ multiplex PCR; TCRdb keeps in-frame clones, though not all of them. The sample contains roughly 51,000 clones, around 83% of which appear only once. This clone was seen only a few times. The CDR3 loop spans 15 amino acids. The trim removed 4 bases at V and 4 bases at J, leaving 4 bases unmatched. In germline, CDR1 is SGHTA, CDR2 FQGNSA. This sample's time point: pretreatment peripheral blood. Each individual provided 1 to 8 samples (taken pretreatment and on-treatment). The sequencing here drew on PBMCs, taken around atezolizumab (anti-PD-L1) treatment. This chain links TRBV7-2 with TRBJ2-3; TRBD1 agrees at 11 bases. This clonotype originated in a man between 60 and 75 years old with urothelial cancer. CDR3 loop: CASSWTGGIADTQYF. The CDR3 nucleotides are TGTGCCAGCAGCTGGACAGGGGGCATCGCAGATACGCAGTATTTT. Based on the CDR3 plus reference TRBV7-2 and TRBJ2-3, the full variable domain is GAGVSQSPSNKVTEKGKDVELRCDPISGHTALYWYRQSLGQGLEFLIYFQGNSAPDKSGLPSDRFSAERTGGSVSTLTIQRTQQEDSAVYLCASSWTGGIADTQYFGPGTRLTVL.